The rows below give T cell receptor beta chains drawn from one sample of a study of T cells in Graves' hyperthyroidism and ophthalmopathy. TCRdb analysed the multiplex PCR reads with MiXCR anew, one entry per CDR3 protein. The sample lists some 250,000 distinct CDR3 sequences; 14% to 15% were seen once. What was sequenced was blood. All receptors derive from a woman in her 40s with Graves' hyperthyroidism that later progressed to Graves' ophthalmopathy. The CDR3 runs from the conserved cysteine through the conserved F or W. D genes are given only for firm matches. Size values are once, few and many counts, or a class for expanded clones, and some rows have none.

v_call: TRBV20-1
d_call: TRBD2
j_call: TRBJ2-1
clone_size: many
cdr3_aa: CSAIRAGDMNNEQFF
cdr3_nt: TGCAGTGCTATCCGAGCGGGAGACATGAACAATGAGCAGTTCTTC

v_call: TRBV28
d_call: NA
j_call: TRBJ2-7
clone_size: many
cdr3_aa: CASSLVDEQYF
cdr3_nt: TGTGCCAGCAGTTTAGTAGACGAGCAGTACTTC

v_call: TRBV7-8
d_call: TRBD1
j_call: TRBJ1-1
clone_size: many
cdr3_aa: CASSLALSGQGNTEAFF
cdr3_nt: TGTGCCAGCAGCTTAGCGCTTTCGGGACAGGGGAACACTGAAGCTTTCTTT

v_call: TRBV20-1
d_call: TRBD2
j_call: TRBJ2-3
clone_size: many
cdr3_aa: CSASEGLAGVRDTQYF
cdr3_nt: TGCAGTGCTTCCGAGGGGCTAGCGGGAGTTCGAGATACGCAGTATTTT

v_call: TRBV3-1
d_call: TRBD1
j_call: TRBJ2-2
clone_size: many
cdr3_aa: CASSPTGLSGELFF
cdr3_nt: TGTGCCAGCAGCCCGACAGGGCTGTCCGGGGAGCTGTTTTTT

v_call: TRBV20-1
d_call: NA
j_call: TRBJ1-1
clone_size: NA
cdr3_aa: CSASSGHPKTEAFF
cdr3_nt: TGCAGTGCTAGCTCGGGACATCCGAAGACTGAAGCTTTCTTT

v_call: TRBV30
d_call: NA
j_call: TRBJ1-1
clone_size: few
cdr3_aa: CAWSVLDLTEAFF
cdr3_nt: TGTGCCTGGAGTGTACTGGACCTCACTGAAGCTTTCTTT

v_call: TRBV3-1
d_call: TRBD2
j_call: TRBJ2-5
clone_size: many
cdr3_aa: CASSPFEPLAAQETQYF
cdr3_nt: TGTGCCAGCAGCCCGTTCGAGCCCCTAGCGGCCCAAGAGACCCAGTACTTC

v_call: TRBV28
d_call: NA
j_call: TRBJ2-5
clone_size: many
cdr3_aa: CASSLWGSGEQETQYF
cdr3_nt: TGTGCCAGCAGTTTATGGGGGTCAGGGGAACAAGAGACCCAGTACTTC

v_call: TRBV11-1
d_call: NA
j_call: TRBJ2-1
clone_size: NA
cdr3_aa: CASSLGQLEMNEQFF
cdr3_nt: TGTGCCAGCAGCTTAGGTCAACTAGAAATGAATGAGCAGTTCTTC

v_call: TRBV4-1
d_call: TRBD2
j_call: TRBJ2-3
clone_size: many
cdr3_aa: CATGLASGASTDTQYF
cdr3_nt: TGCGCCACCGGATTGGCTAGCGGAGCTAGCACAGATACGCAGTATTTT

v_call: TRBV5-5
d_call: NA
j_call: TRBJ2-5
clone_size: many
cdr3_aa: CASSLIVGLQNQETQYF
cdr3_nt: TGTGCCAGCAGCTTAATTGTAGGGCTCCAAAATCAGGAGACCCAGTACTTC

v_call: TRBV18
d_call: NA
j_call: TRBJ2-3
clone_size: many
cdr3_aa: CASSHGSTDTQYF
cdr3_nt: TGTGCCAGCTCACACGGAAGCACAGATACGCAGTATTTT

v_call: TRBV27
d_call: TRBD2
j_call: TRBJ2-1
clone_size: NA
cdr3_aa: CVSSLSGSFYNEQFF
cdr3_nt: TGTGTCAGCAGTCTTAGCGGGAGTTTCTACAATGAGCAGTTCTTC

v_call: TRBV28
d_call: NA
j_call: TRBJ2-7
clone_size: many
cdr3_aa: CASSFPPSGFYEQYF
cdr3_nt: TGTGCCAGCAGTTTCCCCCCCTCGGGATTTTACGAGCAGTACTTC

v_call: TRBV9
d_call: NA
j_call: TRBJ2-1
clone_size: NA
cdr3_aa: CASSVAYGRGWDEQFF
cdr3_nt: TGTGCCAGCAGCGTAGCGTATGGGAGAGGATGGGACGAGCAGTTCTTC

v_call: TRBV30
d_call: TRBD1
j_call: TRBJ1-4
clone_size: NA
cdr3_aa: CACGPRGRGATNEKLFF
cdr3_nt: TGTGCCTGTGGCCCGAGGGGGCGAGGGGCAACTAATGAAAAACTGTTTTTT

v_call: TRBV28
d_call: NA
j_call: TRBJ1-1
clone_size: NA
cdr3_aa: CASSTTAGHRSGAFF
cdr3_nt: TGTGCCAGCAGTACCACGGCGGGACACCGATCGGGAGCTTTCTTT

v_call: TRBV5-4
d_call: NA
j_call: TRBJ2-3
clone_size: many
cdr3_aa: CASSPLTEATDTQYF
cdr3_nt: TGTGCCAGCAGCCCGCTGACAGAGGCCACAGATACGCAGTATTTT

v_call: TRBV2
d_call: NA
j_call: TRBJ2-2
clone_size: many
cdr3_aa: CASRSGGHGTGELFF
cdr3_nt: TGTGCCAGCAGAAGCGGAGGGCACGGCACCGGGGAGCTGTTTTTT

v_call: TRBV18
d_call: NA
j_call: TRBJ2-7
clone_size: NA
cdr3_aa: CASSPSGQSSEQYF
cdr3_nt: TGTGCCAGCTCACCATCGGGACAATCCTCCGAGCAGTACTTC

v_call: TRBV19
d_call: TRBD2
j_call: TRBJ2-1
clone_size: many
cdr3_aa: CASSQLAGSYNEQFF
cdr3_nt: TGTGCCAGTAGTCAGCTAGCGGGGTCCTACAATGAGCAGTTCTTC

v_call: TRBV28
d_call: NA
j_call: TRBJ2-1
clone_size: many
cdr3_aa: CASSLQGRTNEQFF
cdr3_nt: TGTGCCAGCAGTTTACAGGGCCGTACCAATGAGCAGTTCTTC